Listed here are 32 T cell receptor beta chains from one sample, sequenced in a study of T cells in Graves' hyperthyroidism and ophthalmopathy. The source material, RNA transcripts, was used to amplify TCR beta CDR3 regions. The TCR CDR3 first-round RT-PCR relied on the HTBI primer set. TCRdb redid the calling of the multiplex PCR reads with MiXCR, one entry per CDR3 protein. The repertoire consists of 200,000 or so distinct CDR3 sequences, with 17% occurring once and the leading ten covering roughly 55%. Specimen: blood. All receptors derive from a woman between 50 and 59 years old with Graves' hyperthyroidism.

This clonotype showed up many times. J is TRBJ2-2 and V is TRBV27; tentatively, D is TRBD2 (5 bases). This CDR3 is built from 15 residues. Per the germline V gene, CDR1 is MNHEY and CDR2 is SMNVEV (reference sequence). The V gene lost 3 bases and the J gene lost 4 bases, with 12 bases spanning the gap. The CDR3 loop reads CASSLYGKPTGELFF. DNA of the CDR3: TGTGCCAGCAGTTTGTACGGGAAGCCCACCGGGGAGCTGTTTTTT.

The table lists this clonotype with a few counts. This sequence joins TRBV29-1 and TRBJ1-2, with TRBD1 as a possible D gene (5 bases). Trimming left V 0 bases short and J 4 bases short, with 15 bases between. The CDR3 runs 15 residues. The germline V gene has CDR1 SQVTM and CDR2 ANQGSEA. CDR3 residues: CSVEDRGRRGYGYTF. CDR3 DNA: TGCAGCGTTGAAGATCGGGGCAGGAGGGGCTATGGCTACACCTTC.

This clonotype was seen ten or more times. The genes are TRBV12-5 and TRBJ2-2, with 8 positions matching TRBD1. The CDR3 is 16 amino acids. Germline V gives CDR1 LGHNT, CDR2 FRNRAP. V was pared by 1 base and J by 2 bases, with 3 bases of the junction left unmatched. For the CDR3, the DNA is TGTGCTAGTGGTTTGGGGGGGACAGGAAACACCGGGGAGCTGTTTTTT. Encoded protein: CASGLGGTGNTGELFF.

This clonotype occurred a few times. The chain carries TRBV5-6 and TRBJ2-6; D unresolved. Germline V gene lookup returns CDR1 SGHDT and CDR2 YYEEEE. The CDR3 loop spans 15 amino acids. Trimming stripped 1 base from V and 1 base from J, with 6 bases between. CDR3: CASSLSVSGANVLTF. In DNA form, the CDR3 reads TGTGCCAGCAGCTTGTCGGTGTCTGGGGCCAACGTCCTGACTTTC.

The CDR3 DNA follows: TGCAGCGCTTGGACAGTCGCGAACACCGGGGAGCTGTTTTTT. As protein: CSAWTVANTGELFF. The rearrangement uses TRBV29-1 and TRBJ2-2; perhaps TRBD1 as D (6 bases). V gave up 7 bases and J gave up 0 bases, with 12 bases separating them. The CDR3 length is 14 residues. In germline, CDR1 is SQVTM, CDR2 ANQGSEA.

The CDR3 loop is CASTYVVGDTQYF. The CDR3 nucleotides read TGTGCCAGTACCTACGTAGTCGGAGATACGCAGTATTTT. V usage is TRBV19 and J usage is TRBJ2-3; no firm D call. The CDR3 length is 13 residues. The ends were cut back, 7 bases at V and 5 bases at J, with 13 bases in the middle. The germline V gene has CDR1 LNHDA and CDR2 SQIVND (reference sequence).

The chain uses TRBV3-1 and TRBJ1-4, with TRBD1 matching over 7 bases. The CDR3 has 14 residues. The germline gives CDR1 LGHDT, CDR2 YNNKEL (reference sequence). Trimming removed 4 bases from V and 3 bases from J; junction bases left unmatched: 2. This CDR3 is CASSPGTANEKLFF. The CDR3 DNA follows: TGTGCCAGCAGCCCCGGGACAGCTAATGAAAAACTGTTTTTT.

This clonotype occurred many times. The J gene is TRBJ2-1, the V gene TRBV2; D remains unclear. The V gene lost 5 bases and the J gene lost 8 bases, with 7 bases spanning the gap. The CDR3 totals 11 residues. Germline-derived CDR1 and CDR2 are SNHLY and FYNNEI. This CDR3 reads CASSPSDEQFF. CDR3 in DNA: TGTGCCAGCAGTCCGTCTGATGAGCAGTTCTTC. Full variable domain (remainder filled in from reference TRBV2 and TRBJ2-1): EPEVTQTPSHQVTQMGQEVILRCVPISNHLYFYWYRQILGQKVEFLVSFYNNEISEKSEIFDDQFSVERPDGSNFTLKIRSTKLEDSAMYFCASSPSDEQFFGPGTRLTVL.

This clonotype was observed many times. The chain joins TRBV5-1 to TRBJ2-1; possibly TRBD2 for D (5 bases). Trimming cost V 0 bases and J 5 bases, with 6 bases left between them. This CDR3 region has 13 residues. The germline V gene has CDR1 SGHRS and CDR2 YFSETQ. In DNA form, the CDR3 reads TGCGCCAGCAGCTTGGTGGGAGACAATGAGCAGTTCTTC. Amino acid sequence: CASSLVGDNEQFF. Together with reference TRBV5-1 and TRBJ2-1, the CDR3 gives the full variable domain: KAGVTQTPRYLIKTRGQQVTLSCSPISGHRSVSWYQQTPGQGLQFLFEYFSETQRNKGNFPGRFSGRQFSNSRSEMNVSTLELGDSALYLCASSLVGDNEQFFGPGTRLTVL.

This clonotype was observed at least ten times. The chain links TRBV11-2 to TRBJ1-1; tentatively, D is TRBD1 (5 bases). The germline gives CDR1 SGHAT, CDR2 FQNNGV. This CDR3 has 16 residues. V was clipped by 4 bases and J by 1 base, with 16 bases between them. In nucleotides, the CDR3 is TGTGCCAGCAGCTCACTCGTTGGGGGAACGAACACTGAAGCTTTCTTT. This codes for CASSSLVGGTNTEAFF.

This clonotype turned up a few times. The CDR3 nucleotides read TGCGCCAGCAGTGAGTCGATTCAGCCCCAGCATTTT. Translating gives CASSESIQPQHF. The chain combines TRBV10-2 with TRBJ1-5; D unresolved. The CDR3 covers 12 residues. The ends were cut back, 0 bases at V and 6 bases at J, with 3 bases in the middle. Germline CDR1 and CDR2: WSHSY and SAAADI.

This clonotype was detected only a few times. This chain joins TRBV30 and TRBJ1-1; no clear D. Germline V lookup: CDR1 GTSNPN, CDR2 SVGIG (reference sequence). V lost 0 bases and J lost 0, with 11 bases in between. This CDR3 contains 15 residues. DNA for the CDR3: TGTGCCTGGAGTGTAAAAGCTCCTTTGAACACTGAAGCTTTCTTT. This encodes CAWSVKAPLNTEAFF.

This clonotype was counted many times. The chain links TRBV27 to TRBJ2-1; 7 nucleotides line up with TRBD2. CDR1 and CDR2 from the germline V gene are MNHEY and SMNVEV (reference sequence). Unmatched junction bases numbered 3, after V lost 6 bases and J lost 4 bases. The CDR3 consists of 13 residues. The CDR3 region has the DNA TGTGCCAGCAGAAGTAGCGGGTACAATGAGCAGTTCTTC. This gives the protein CASRSSGYNEQFF.

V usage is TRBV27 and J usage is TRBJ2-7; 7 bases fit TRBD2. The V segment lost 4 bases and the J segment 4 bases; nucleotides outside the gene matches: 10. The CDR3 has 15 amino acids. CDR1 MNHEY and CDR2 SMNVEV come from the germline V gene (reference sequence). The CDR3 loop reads CASSSMSSGKYEQYF. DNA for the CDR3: TGTGCCAGCAGTTCAATGTCTAGCGGAAAATACGAGCAGTACTTC.

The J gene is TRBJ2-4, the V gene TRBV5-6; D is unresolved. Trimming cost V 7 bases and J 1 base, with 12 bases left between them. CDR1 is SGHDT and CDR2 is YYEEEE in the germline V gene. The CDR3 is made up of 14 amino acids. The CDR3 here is CASQIWMAKNIQYF. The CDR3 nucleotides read TGTGCCAGCCAAATCTGGATGGCCAAAAACATTCAGTACTTC.

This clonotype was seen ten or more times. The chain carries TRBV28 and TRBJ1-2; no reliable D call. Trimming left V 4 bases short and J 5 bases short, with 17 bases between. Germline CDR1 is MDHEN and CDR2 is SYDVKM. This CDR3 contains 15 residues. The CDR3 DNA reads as TGTGCCAGCAGTTCACCGGGAAAAAGCGGGTATGGCTACACCTTC. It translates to CASSSPGKSGYGYTF.

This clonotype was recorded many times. This chain's CDR3 is CATLLAGGSNEQFF. The DNA for the CDR3 is TGTGCCACCCTCTTAGCGGGAGGGAGCAATGAGCAGTTCTTC. This sequence joins TRBV2 and TRBJ2-1; 11 bases map to TRBD2. The CDR3 is 14 residues long. The ends lost 10 bases at V and 6 bases at J; junction bases unmatched: 8. Germline values: CDR1 SNHLY, CDR2 FYNNEI. The full variable domain, its missing parts supplied by reference TRBV2 and TRBJ2-1, is EPEVTQTPSHQVTQMGQEVILRCVPISNHLYFYWYRQILGQKVEFLVSFYNNEISEKSEIFDDQFSVERPDGSNFTLKIRSTKLEDSAMYFCATLLAGGSNEQFFGPGTRLTVL.

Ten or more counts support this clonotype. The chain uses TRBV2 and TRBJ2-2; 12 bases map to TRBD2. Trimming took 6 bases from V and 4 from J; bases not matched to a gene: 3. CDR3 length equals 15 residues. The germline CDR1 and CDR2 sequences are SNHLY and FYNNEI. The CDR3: CASSLTSGSTGELFF. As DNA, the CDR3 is TGTGCCAGCAGCCTGACTAGCGGGAGCACCGGGGAGCTGTTTTTT.

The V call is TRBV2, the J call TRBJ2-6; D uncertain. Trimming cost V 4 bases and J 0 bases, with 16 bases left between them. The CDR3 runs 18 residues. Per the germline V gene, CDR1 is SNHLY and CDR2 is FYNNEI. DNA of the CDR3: TGTGCCAGCAGTGTCCACGTTGGGGTCGGCTCTGGGGCCAACGTCCTGACTTTC. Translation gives CASSVHVGVGSGANVLTF.

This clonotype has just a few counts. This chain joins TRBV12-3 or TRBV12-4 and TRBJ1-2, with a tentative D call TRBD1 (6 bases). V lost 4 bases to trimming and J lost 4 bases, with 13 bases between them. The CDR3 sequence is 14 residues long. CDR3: CASSSSGVGYGYTF. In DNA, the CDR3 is TGTGCCAGCAGTTCCTCAGGGGTGGGCTATGGCTACACCTTC.

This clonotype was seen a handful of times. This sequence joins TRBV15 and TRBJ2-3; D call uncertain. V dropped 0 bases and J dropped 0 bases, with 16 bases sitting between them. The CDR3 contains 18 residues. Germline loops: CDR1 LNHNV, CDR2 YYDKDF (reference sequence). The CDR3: CATSRDLPDPSSTDTQYF. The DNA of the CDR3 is TGTGCCACCAGCAGAGATCTTCCAGATCCCTCTAGCACAGATACGCAGTATTTT.

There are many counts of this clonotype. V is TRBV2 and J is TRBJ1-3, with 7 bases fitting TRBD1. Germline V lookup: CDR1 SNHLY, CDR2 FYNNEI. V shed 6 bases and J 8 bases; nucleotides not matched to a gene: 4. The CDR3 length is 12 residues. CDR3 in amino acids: CASSPQGDTIYF. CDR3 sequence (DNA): TGTGCCAGCAGCCCTCAGGGGGACACCATATATTTT.

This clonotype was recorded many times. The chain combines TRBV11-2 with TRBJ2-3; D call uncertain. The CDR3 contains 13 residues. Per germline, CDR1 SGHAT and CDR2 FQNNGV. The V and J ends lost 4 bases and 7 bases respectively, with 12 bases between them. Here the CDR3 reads CASSSSPTYTQYF. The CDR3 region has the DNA TGTGCCAGCAGCTCTTCCCCCACCTATACGCAGTATTTT.

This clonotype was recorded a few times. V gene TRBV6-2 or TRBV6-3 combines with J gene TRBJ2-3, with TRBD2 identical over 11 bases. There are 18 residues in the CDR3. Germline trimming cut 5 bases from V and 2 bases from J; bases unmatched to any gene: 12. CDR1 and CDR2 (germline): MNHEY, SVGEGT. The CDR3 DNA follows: TGTGCCAGCAGTGACAGGGTTCTAGCGGGAGGTACCACAGATACGCAGTATTTT. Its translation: CASSDRVLAGGTTDTQYF.

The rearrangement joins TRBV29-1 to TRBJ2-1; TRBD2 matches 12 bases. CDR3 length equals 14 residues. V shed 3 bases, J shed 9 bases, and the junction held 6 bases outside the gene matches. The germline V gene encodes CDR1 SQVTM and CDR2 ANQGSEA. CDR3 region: CSVETSGSRGEQFF. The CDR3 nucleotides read TGCAGCGTTGAGACTAGCGGGAGTCGGGGTGAGCAGTTCTTC.

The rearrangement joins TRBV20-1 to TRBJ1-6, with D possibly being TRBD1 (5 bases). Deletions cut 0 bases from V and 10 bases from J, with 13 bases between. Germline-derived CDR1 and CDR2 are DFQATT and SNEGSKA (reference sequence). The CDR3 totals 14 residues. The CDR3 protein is CSARESAGWSPLHF. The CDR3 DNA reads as TGCAGTGCTAGAGAATCCGCAGGGTGGTCACCCCTCCACTTT.

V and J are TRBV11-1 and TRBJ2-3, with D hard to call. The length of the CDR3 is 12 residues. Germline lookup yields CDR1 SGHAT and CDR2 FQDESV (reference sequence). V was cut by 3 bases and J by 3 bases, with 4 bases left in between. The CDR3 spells CASSFATDTQYF. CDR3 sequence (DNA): TGTGCCAGCAGCTTCGCAACAGATACGCAGTATTTT.

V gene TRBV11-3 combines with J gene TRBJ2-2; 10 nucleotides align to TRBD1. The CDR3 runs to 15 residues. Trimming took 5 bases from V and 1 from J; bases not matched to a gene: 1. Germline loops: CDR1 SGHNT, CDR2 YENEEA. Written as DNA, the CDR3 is TGTGCCAGCAGCCGGGACAGGGGGAACACCGGGGAGCTGTTTTTT. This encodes CASSRDRGNTGELFF.

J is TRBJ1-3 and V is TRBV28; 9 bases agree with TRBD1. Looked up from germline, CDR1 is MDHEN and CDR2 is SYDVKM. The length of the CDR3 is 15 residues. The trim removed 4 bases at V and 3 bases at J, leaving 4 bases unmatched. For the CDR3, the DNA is TGTGCCAGCAGTTCACAGGGGGCTGGTGGAAACACCATATATTTT. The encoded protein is CASSSQGAGGNTIYF.

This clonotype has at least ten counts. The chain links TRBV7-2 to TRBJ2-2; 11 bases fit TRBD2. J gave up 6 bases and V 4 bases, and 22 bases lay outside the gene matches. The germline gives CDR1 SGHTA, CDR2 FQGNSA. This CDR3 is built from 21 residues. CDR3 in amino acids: CASSSGGMGVLAGVRPGELFF. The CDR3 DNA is TGTGCCAGCAGCTCGGGGGGTATGGGTGTACTAGCGGGAGTTCGACCCGGGGAGCTGTTTTTT.

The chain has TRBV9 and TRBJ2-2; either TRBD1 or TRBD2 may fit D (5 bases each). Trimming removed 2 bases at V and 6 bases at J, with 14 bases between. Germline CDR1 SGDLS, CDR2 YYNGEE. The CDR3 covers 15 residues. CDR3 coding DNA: TGTGCCAGCAGCGTTTATACAGGAGGCTCCGGGGAGCTGTTTTTT. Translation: CASSVYTGGSGELFF.

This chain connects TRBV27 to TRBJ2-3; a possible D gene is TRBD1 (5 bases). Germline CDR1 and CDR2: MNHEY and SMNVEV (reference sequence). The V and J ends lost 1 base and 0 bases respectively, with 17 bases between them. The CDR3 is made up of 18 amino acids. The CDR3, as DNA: TGTGCCAGCAGTTTATGGGGCCTTGGGCGGCTCAGCACAGATACGCAGTATTTT. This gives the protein CASSLWGLGRLSTDTQYF.